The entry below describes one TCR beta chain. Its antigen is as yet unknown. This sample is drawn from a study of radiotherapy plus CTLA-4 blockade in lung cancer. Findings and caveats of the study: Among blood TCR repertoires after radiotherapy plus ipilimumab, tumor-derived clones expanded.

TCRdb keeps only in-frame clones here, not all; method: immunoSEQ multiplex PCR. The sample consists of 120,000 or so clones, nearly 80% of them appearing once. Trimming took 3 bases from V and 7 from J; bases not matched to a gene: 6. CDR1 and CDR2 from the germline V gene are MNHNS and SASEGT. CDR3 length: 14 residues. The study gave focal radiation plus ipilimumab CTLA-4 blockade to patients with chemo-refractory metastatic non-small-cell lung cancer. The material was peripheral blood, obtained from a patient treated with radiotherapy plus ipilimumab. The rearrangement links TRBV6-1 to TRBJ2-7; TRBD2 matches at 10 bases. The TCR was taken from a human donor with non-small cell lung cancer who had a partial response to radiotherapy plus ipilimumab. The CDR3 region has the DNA TGTGCCAGCAGTGACCTAGCGGGAGTCAGGGAGCAGTACGTC. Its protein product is CASSDLAGVREQYV.